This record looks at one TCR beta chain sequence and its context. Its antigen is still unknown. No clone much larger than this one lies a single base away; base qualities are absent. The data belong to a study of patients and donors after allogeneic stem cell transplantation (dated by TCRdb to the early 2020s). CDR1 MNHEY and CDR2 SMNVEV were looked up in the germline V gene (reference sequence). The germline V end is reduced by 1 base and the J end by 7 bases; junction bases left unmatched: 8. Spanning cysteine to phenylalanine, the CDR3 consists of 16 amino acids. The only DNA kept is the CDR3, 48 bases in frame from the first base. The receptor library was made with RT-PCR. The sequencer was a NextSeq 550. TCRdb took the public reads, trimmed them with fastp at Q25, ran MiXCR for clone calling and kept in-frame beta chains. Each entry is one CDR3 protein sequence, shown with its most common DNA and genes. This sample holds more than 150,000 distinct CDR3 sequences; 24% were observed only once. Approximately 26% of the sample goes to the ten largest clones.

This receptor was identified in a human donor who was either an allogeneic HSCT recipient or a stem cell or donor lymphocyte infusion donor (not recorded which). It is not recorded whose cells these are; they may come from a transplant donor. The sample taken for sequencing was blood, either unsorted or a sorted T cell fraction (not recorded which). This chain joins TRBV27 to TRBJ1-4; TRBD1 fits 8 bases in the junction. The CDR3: CASSLYSGTGFEKLFF. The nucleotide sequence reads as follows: TGTGCCAGCAGTTTATATTCCGGGACAGGCTTTGAAAAACTGTTTTTT.